This T cell receptor beta chain was observed in a study of Ad26.COV2.S vaccination and SARS-CoV-2 variants. V shed 5 bases and J 2 bases; nucleotides not matched to a gene: 4. The CDR3 length is 14 residues. The germline gives CDR1 LGHDT, CDR2 YNNKEL (reference sequence). The assay was immunoSEQ multiplex PCR, and TCRdb's table has in-frame clones only and misses some. The sample carries hundreds of thousands of clones, 87% recorded once. The treatment: roughly 18 received Ad26.COV2.S at low or high dose, single or two shots; several received placebo; per-sample allocation not given. It was on day 63 after the first vaccine or placebo injection that samples were taken. Study-level results: Reported findings describe substantial breadth in spike-specific CD8+ and CD4+ T cell responses following vaccination.

About this clone itself: The antigen remains unidentified.

The rearrangement links TRBV3-1 (or the pseudogene TRBV3-2) to TRBJ2-5; 8 bases are a match to TRBD2. The sequencing used peripheral blood, collected in a trial of Ad26.COV2.S vaccine versus placebo. The TCR originated in a person between 18 and 65 years old who received the Ad26.COV2.S COVID-19 vaccine or a placebo. Here the CDR3 DNA reads TGTGCCAGCAGCACCGCGGGGGGACAAGAGACCCAGTACTTC. Encoded protein: CASSTAGGQETQYF.